A selection of T cell receptor beta chains follows, all from one sample in a study of neurological immune-mediated disorders. One entry per CDR3 protein, called by TCRdb with MiXCR from the 5' RACE reads. This sample has more than 95,000 distinct CDR3 sequences, with 10% to 12% found just once. The sample consisted of PBMCs. The receptors were sampled from a female donor with HTLV-1-associated myelopathy (HAM/TSP). The CDR3 runs from the conserved cysteine through the conserved F or W. A D gene is named only where the DNA matches it firmly. For some rows the clone size is stated as once, few or many, or as a class when expanded; others skip it.

V	D	size	J	DNA	CDR3
TRBV4-1	TRBD2	many	TRBJ2-3	TGCGCCAGCAGCTTAACACCCGGGGGAGGGGAGTCTAGCACAGATACGCAGTATTTT	CASSLTPGGGESSTDTQYF
TRBV5-1	TRBD1	many	TRBJ2-7	TGCGCCAGCAGCTTTCCGGGACAGGGAGAGTACGAGCAGTACTTC	CASSFPGQGEYEQYF
TRBV5-1	TRBD1	many	TRBJ1-2	TGCGCCAGCAGCTTGAACGGACAGGGGATTGGCTACACCTTC	CASSLNGQGIGYTF
TRBV5-1	NA	few	TRBJ1-1	TGCGCCAGCAGTCGAGACAGGAGTAACACTGAAGCTTTCTTT	CASSRDRSNTEAFF
TRBV5-1	TRBD2	many	TRBJ2-5	TGCGCCAGCAACGAACAAACCCTCTTAGCGGGGGGGCATCAAGAGACCCAGTACTTC	CASNEQTLLAGGHQETQYF
TRBV20-1	TRBD2	many	TRBJ2-3	TGCAGTGCTCGTAGCGGGGGGGCAGTAGATACGCAGTATTTT	CSARSGGAVDTQYF
TRBV2	NA	many	TRBJ2-5	TGTGCCAGCAGTGCCCCCCGGGGTAGTGGAGAGACCCAGTACTTC	CASSAPRGSGETQYF
TRBV5-1	NA	many	TRBJ2-7	TGCGCCAGCAGCCCCCTAGTCAGCGAGGAGCAGTACTTC	CASSPLVSEEQYF
TRBV20-1	NA	NA	TRBJ1-5	TGCAGTGCGGGGAACACGATCAATCAGCCACAGCATTTT	CSAGNTINQPQHF
TRBV5-1	TRBD2	NA	TRBJ2-2	TGCGCCAGCAGCTTGTACAGCGGGGGAAACACCGGGGAGCTGTTTTTT	CASSLYSGGNTGELFF
TRBV5-1	TRBD1	many	TRBJ2-7	TGCGCCAGCAGCGAACAGGGGGCCCCCTACGAGCAGTACTTC	CASSEQGAPYEQYF
TRBV2	NA	many	TRBJ1-5	TGTGCCAGCAGTGAAGAAGGCGGTCAGCCCCAGCATTTT	CASSEEGGQPQHF
TRBV9	NA	many	TRBJ2-7	TGTGCCAGCAGCGTATTGGGGGGTCCCTCCTACGAGCAGTACTTC	CASSVLGGPSYEQYF
TRBV5-1	TRBD1	once	TRBJ1-1	TGCGCCAGCAGACCCGGGACAGGAATGAAGGTGAACATTGAAGCTTTCTTT	CASRPGTGMKVNIEAFF
TRBV7-9	TRBD2	many	TRBJ2-2	TGTGCCAGATTAGCGGGGGGAGACACCGGGGAGCTGTTTTTT	CARLAGGDTGELFF
TRBV3-1	NA	many	TRBJ2-6	TGTGCCAGCAGCCAAGTCTTCGGGCAGGGGAACGGGGCCAACGTCCTGACTTTC	CASSQVFGQGNGANVLTF
TRBV20-1	TRBD2	many	TRBJ2-7	TGCAGTGCTAGCGGGGGGGCCGGGTACGAGCAGTACTTC	CSASGGAGYEQYF
TRBV7-3	TRBD1	many	TRBJ2-1	TGTGCCAGCAGCTTAAGGGGAACAGGGGACAATGAGCAGTTCTTC	CASSLRGTGDNEQFF
TRBV7-9	NA	many	TRBJ2-1	TGTGCCAGCAGCTTTTACGACAATGAGCAGTTCTTC	CASSFYDNEQFF
TRBV28	TRBD2	few	TRBJ2-1	TGTGCCAGCAGTTTAAAGGGCCCTTGGACGGGGGGGCCCGATGAGCAGTTCTTC	CASSLKGPWTGGPDEQFF
TRBV5-1	TRBD1	many	TRBJ2-7	TGCGCCAGCAGCTTGGCCGTTGACAGGGGGTCCTACGAGCAGTACTTC	CASSLAVDRGSYEQYF
TRBV7-2	TRBD1	many	TRBJ2-7	TGTGCCAGCAGCTTCCAAGGGACAGCTGGGTTACAGTACTTC	CASSFQGTAGLQYF
TRBV6-1	NA	few	TRBJ2-1	TGTGCCAGCAGTGAAAGCTCCCCCTACAATGAGCAGTTCTTC	CASSESSPYNEQFF
TRBV5-1	NA	many	TRBJ2-6	TGCGCCAGCAGCTTGGAGGGGGTCTCTGGGGCCAACGTCCTGACTTTC	CASSLEGVSGANVLTF
TRBV20-1	TRBD1	many	TRBJ2-7	TGCAGTGCACCGGGACAGGGCCACGAGCAGTACTTC	CSAPGQGHEQYF
TRBV24-1	NA	many	TRBJ2-1	TGTGCCACCAGTGATTTTCCCGGCCCGCAGTTCTTC	CATSDFPGPQFF